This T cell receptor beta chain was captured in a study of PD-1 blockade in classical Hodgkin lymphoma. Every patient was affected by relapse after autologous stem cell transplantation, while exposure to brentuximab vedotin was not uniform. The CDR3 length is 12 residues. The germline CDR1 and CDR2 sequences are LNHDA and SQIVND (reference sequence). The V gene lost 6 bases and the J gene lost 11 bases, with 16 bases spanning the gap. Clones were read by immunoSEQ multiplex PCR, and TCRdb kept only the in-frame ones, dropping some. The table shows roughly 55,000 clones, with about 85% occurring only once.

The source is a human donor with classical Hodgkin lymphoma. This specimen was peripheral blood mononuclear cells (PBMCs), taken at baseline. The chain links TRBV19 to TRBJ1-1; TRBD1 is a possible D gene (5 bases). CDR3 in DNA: TGTGCCAGTAGCACATTGGGGGATCTGGCTTTCTTT. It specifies CASSTLGDLAFF.